This TCR beta chain came from a study of blood T cell repertoires in COVID-19. Study in general: Sources were T cells, B-cell-depleted T cells, or PBMCs; the material itself was cDNA or gDNA.

This CDR3 contains 14 residues. V lost 2 bases and J 1 base, leaving 8 bases between the germline ends. Germline loops: CDR1 SNHLY, CDR2 FYNNEI. This clone showed up just a few times. Profiling relied on immunoSEQ multiplex PCR, and the TCRdb table lists in-frame clones only, not all of them. The repertoire holds 170,000 or so clones, with approximately 79% as singletons. The chain is built from TRBV2 and TRBJ1-1; no definite D call. Material: peripheral blood. The TCR was taken from an older woman with acute or convalescent COVID-19. The CDR3 loop is CASSEFGRNTEAFF. CDR3 DNA sequence: TGTGCCAGCAGTGAATTCGGTAGGAACACTGAAGCTTTCTTT.